The clone carrying this TCR beta chain was seen more than once but under ten times. TCRdb's copy holds only in-frame clones and misses some; the assay was immunoSEQ multiplex PCR. The sample has some 220,000 clones, less than 90% seen once. This record comes from a study of blood T cell repertoires in COVID-19. In the study overall: Specimens from acute and convalescent COVID-19 originated in the United States, Italy and Spain. Sources were T cells, B-cell-depleted T cells, or PBMCs; the material itself was cDNA or gDNA.

Germline CDR1 reads SGHDT; CDR2 reads YYEEEE. V was clipped by 1 base and J by 4 bases, with 11 bases between them. CDR3 length equals 14 residues. The gene calls are TRBV5-6 and TRBJ1-2; D is perhaps TRBD1 (5 bases). Specimen: peripheral blood. This TCR derives from a woman aged 60 to 75 who had recovered from COVID-19. The CDR3 bases are TGTGCCAGCAGCTTGAGGCAGGGTGGCTATGGCTACACCTTC. This gives the protein CASSLRQGGYGYTF.